This TCR beta chain is from a study of blood T cells in healthy people across ages. Findings of the study overall: Correlation between TCR beta diversity and naive T cell percentage was strong. Long-lived donors carried more naive CD4+ cells and greater diversity than aged donors. Roughly linear declines in TCR beta diversity per million T cells occurred with age.

A note on this clonotype: Its antigen is still unknown.

Germline-derived CDR1 and CDR2 are MNHEY and SMNVEV (reference sequence). The ends were cut back, 3 bases at V and 3 bases at J, with 12 bases in the middle. The CDR3 has 15 residues. It was with a sample-barcoded 5' primer and a J-beta primer mix that a second PCR of about 6 to 11 cycles was run. TCRdb re-called the 5' RACE reads through MiXCR, storing one row per CDR3 protein. The table includes approximately 1,100,000 distinct CDR3 sequences, around 43% detected once. It was 9.5 to 10 milliliters of peripheral blood that were drawn from each donor. The clonotype comes from a woman between 55 and 75 years old in good health. The material sequenced was blood. V gene TRBV27 combines with J gene TRBJ2-1; TRBD1 might be the D (6 bases). The CDR3 here is CASSFKSGVYNEQFF. In DNA, the CDR3 is TGTGCCAGCAGTTTTAAGTCAGGGGTCTACAATGAGCAGTTCTTC.